These T cell receptor beta chains were read from a single sample in a study of cytomegalovirus exposure and HLA in healthy donors. Sequencing used immunoSEQ multiplex PCR; TCRdb keeps in-frame clones, though not all of them. The repertoire has over 100,000 clones, over 60% of them found once; the top ten carry under 9%. The sample consisted of PBMCs. Source of these receptors: a woman in her forties in good health and CMV-seropositive. Both conserved end residues are part of each CDR3. The D gene is left open where the match is weak. Clone size is stated in some rows and not others, as once, few, many or a class when expanded.

v_gene	d_gene	j_gene	abundance	CDR3nt	CDR3aa
TRBV9	-	TRBJ1-1	-	TGTGCCAGCAGCGTAGACAGGGAGGGCACTGAAGCTTTCTTT	CASSVDREGTEAFF
TRBV7-9	-	TRBJ1-5	-	TGTGCCAGCAGCCCCAATAGCAATCAGCCCCAGCATTTT	CASSPNSNQPQHF
TRBV18	TRBD1	TRBJ1-4	-	TGTGCCAGCTCACCACCGACAGGGCGTGAAAAACTGTTTTTT	CASSPPTGREKLFF
TRBV6-1	-	TRBJ1-1	-	TGTGCCAGCACACGGACAGACACTGAAGCTTTCTTT	CASTRTDTEAFF
TRBV19	TRBD1	TRBJ1-4	-	TGTGCCAGTAACCCGGGACAGAAGGAAAAACTGTTTTTT	CASNPGQKEKLFF
TRBV19	-	TRBJ1-1	-	TGTGCCAGTAGTATAGGACGGGGAGGAACTGAAGCTTTCTTT	CASSIGRGGTEAFF
TRBV28	TRBD1	TRBJ2-1	-	TGTGCCAGCGTCAAGGACAGGGTGGGCGGCAATGAGCAGTTCTTC	CASVKDRVGGNEQFF
TRBV7-6	-	TRBJ2-7	-	TGTGCCAGCAGCTTACAAGGAGGACAGCCCTCCTACGAGCAGTACTTC	CASSLQGGQPSYEQYF
TRBV7-6	-	TRBJ2-7	few	TGTGCCAGTACTCGTACAGGATCCTACGAGCAGTACTTC	CASTRTGSYEQYF
TRBV2	TRBD1	TRBJ1-5	-	TGTGCCAGCAGTGAAGCCCGGGACAGACCGATAGGCAATCAGCCCCAGCATTTT	CASSEARDRPIGNQPQHF
TRBV6-1	-	TRBJ1-5	-	TGTGCCAGCAGTGCTCAGGGAATGAATCAGCCCCAGCATTTT	CASSAQGMNQPQHF
TRBV7-8	TRBD1	TRBJ2-7	medium-sized	TGTGCCAGCAGCTACTCCGGACAGGGAGGCTACGAGCAGTACTTC	CASSYSGQGGYEQYF
TRBV14	TRBD2	TRBJ2-5	-	TGTGCCAGCAGCCAAGAGGATCTGGGGGGGGGAGAGACCCAGTACTTC	CASSQEDLGGGETQYF
TRBV5-1	TRBD1	TRBJ2-3	-	TGCGCCAGCAGCCAGGGGGAAGGGACAGATACGCAGTATTTT	CASSQGEGTDTQYF
TRBV6-1	-	TRBJ2-7	-	TGTGCCACCCGGGAGCACTACGAGCAGTACTTC	CATREHYEQYF
TRBV10-1	-	TRBJ1-1	-	TGCGCCAGCAGTCCAACGAGGTGGAACACTGAAGCTTTCTTT	CASSPTRWNTEAFF
TRBV5-1	-	TRBJ1-1	-	TGCGCCAGCAGCTTGGGGCAGGGAAAGTTGAACACTGAAGCTTTCTTT	CASSLGQGKLNTEAFF
TRBV5-1	-	TRBJ1-5	-	TGCGCCAGCAGCTTGGGACAGAATAGCAATCAGCCCCAGCATTTT	CASSLGQNSNQPQHF
TRBV5-8	-	TRBJ2-5	-	TGTGCCAGCAGCTTCCAGGGGGAGACCCAGTACTTC	CASSFQGETQYF
TRBV2	TRBD1	TRBJ2-2	-	TGTGCCAGCAGGGTGGGGGGGACAGGGGGCACCGGGGAGCTGTTTTTT	CASRVGGTGGTGELFF
TRBV5-1	TRBD1	TRBJ2-2	-	TGCGCCAGCAGCGGACCGGGACAGGGTTCCGGGGAGCTGTTTTTT	CASSGPGQGSGELFF
TRBV27	-	TRBJ2-7	-	TGTGCCAGCAGTCCCAGACTGGACAAGCTTTACGAGCAGTACTTC	CASSPRLDKLYEQYF
TRBV4-1	-	TRBJ2-7	few	TGCGCCAGCAGCCAAGAAGAGGGGAGTGGACAGACCTACGAGCAGTACTTC	CASSQEEGSGQTYEQYF
TRBV6-1	TRBD2	TRBJ2-1	-	TGTGCCAGCAGTGAACGGACTAGCGGGAAATACAATGAGCAGTTCTTC	CASSERTSGKYNEQFF
TRBV13	-	TRBJ1-6	-	TGTGCCAGCAGCTTCGGACAATCACCCCTCCACTTT	CASSFGQSPLHF
TRBV10-3	-	TRBJ2-2	-	TGTGCCATCAGTGCCCCCGGGGGCACCGGGGAGCTGTTTTTT	CAISAPGGTGELFF
TRBV10-3	TRBD1	TRBJ1-2	-	TGTGCCATCAGTGGGGAACAGGGGTTAAATGGCTACACCTTC	CAISGEQGLNGYTF
TRBV6-1	TRBD2	TRBJ2-1	-	TGTGCCAGCAGTGAAGGGAGGGGCCTAGCGGGGGCCAGCTCCTACAATGAGCAGTTCTTC	CASSEGRGLAGASSYNEQFF
TRBV29-1	TRBD2	TRBJ2-7	few	TGCAGCGTCTACGGACTAGCGGGCCCCTACGAGCAGTACTTC	CSVYGLAGPYEQYF
TRBV27	TRBD1	TRBJ1-2	-	TGTGCCAGCAGTCCGACGACAGGGTACTACTACACCTTC	CASSPTTGYYYTF
TRBV7-9	-	TRBJ1-4	-	TGTGCCAGCAGCACAGGGTCCTGGGGTGAAAAACTGTTTTTT	CASSTGSWGEKLFF
TRBV28	-	TRBJ2-7	once	TGTGCCAGCAGTTTTTCTAGGCAGGGGACCTACGAGCAGTACTTC	CASSFSRQGTYEQYF
TRBV7-9	-	TRBJ1-1	once	TGTGCCAGCAGCTTACAGGAAGAGACTGAAGCTTTCTTT	CASSLQEETEAFF
TRBV18	TRBD1	TRBJ2-2	-	TGTGCCAGCTCACCGGGGACAGGGGCAGACACCGGGGAGCTGTTTTTT	CASSPGTGADTGELFF
TRBV7-9	TRBD1	TRBJ1-2	-	TGTGCCAGCAGCTTAGGTGGACAGGGGCATGGCTACACCTTC	CASSLGGQGHGYTF
TRBV2	TRBD1	TRBJ2-3	-	TGTGCCAGCAGGATACAGGGGCTCAACACAGATACGCAGTATTTT	CASRIQGLNTDTQYF
TRBV19	TRBD2	TRBJ2-1	-	TGTGCCAGTAGTTCCAGCGGGAGCTCCTACAATGAGCAGTTCTTC	CASSSSGSSYNEQFF
TRBV5-5	-	TRBJ2-3	-	TGTGCCAGCGGGGACATTACTAGCGAATACACAGATACGCAGTATTTT	CASGDITSEYTDTQYF
TRBV19	TRBD2	TRBJ2-7	-	TGTGCCAGTAGTTCACGACTAGCGGACTACGAGCAGTACTTC	CASSSRLADYEQYF
TRBV10-2	TRBD2	TRBJ2-6	-	TGCGCCACCGACGCGGGGGAGTCAGGGGCCAACGTCCTGACTTTC	CATDAGESGANVLTF
TRBV10-2	-	TRBJ1-2	-	TGCGCCAGCAGTGAGGGCTTTAACTATGGCTACACCTTC	CASSEGFNYGYTF
TRBV30	TRBD1	TRBJ1-1	-	TGTGCCTGGAGTGCCTTTTGGGGACAGGGGCGGAACACTGAAGCTTTCTTT	CAWSAFWGQGRNTEAFF
TRBV28	-	TRBJ1-2	-	TGTGCCGGACACAGGGTCAACTATGGCTACACCTTC	CAGHRVNYGYTF
TRBV6-1	-	TRBJ1-5	-	TGTGCCACCACACAGCCTTATAGCAATCAGCCCCAGCATTTT	CATTQPYSNQPQHF
TRBV5-1	TRBD2	TRBJ2-1	few	TGCGCCAGCAGAACAACCCGAGGTAGCGGGGGGTACAATGAGCAGTTCTTC	CASRTTRGSGGYNEQFF
TRBV21-1	-	TRBJ2-5	-	TGTGCCAGCAGCAACCCCCTTCGGAGTTCGGAGACCCAGTACTTC	CASSNPLRSSETQYF
TRBV19	TRBD1	TRBJ1-5	-	TGTGCCAGTAGTCACAGGGGGCCGGGGCAGCCCCAGCATTTT	CASSHRGPGQPQHF
TRBV2	-	TRBJ2-4	-	TGTGCCAGCAGTGAGGGGGCGAGGGGAAACATTCAGTACTTC	CASSEGARGNIQYF
TRBV2	-	TRBJ2-7	-	TGTGCCAGCATGGGGAGTTCCTACGAGCAGTACTTC	CASMGSSYEQYF
TRBV7-2	TRBD2	TRBJ2-7	-	TGTGCCAGCAGCTTAGGGGGGGAGGGTAGCGTCCACGAGCAGTACTTC	CASSLGGEGSVHEQYF
TRBV7-3	-	TRBJ2-1	-	TGTGCCAGCAGCCAATCCCAACCGGGGATTTACAATGAGCAGTTCTTC	CASSQSQPGIYNEQFF
TRBV15	TRBD1	TRBJ1-4	-	TGTGCCACCAGCAGAGTCTCCGGGACAGGGGCCGCGAAACTGTTTTTT	CATSRVSGTGAAKLFF
TRBV25-1	TRBD2	TRBJ2-7	-	TGTGCCAGCAGTGAATCCAAGGCGGGAGGTAGCGAGCAGTACTTC	CASSESKAGGSEQYF
TRBV2	-	TRBJ2-1	-	TGTGCCAGCAACCGACGGGATGAGCAGTTCTTC	CASNRRDEQFF
TRBV28	TRBD2	TRBJ2-3	-	TGTGCCAGCAGTTCTCTAGCGGGAGGTTATCCAGATACGCAGTATTTT	CASSSLAGGYPDTQYF
TRBV9	-	TRBJ1-1	-	TGTGCCAGCAGCGCAATAGAAGTAGGGGATACTGAAGCTTTCTTT	CASSAIEVGDTEAFF
TRBV12-5	-	TRBJ1-1	few	TGTGCTAGTGGTTTGGTAACGGGTTGGCAGTTGAACACTGAAGCTTTCTTT	CASGLVTGWQLNTEAFF
TRBV29-1	TRBD2	TRBJ2-7	-	TGCAGCGTTGAAGCTATTCTAGCGGGCTCCTACGAGCAGTACTTC	CSVEAILAGSYEQYF
TRBV7-8	-	TRBJ2-2	-	TGTGCCAGCAGCTTAGCGCATGGGGGCGTCGGCTCCGGGGAGCTGTTTTTT	CASSLAHGGVGSGELFF